This T cell receptor (beta chain) was found in a study of cytomegalovirus exposure and HLA in healthy donors. V gave up 0 bases and J gave up 12 bases; unmatched junction bases: 5. The length of the CDR3 is 13 residues. In germline, CDR1 is SGHDN, CDR2 FVKESK. Primers: 60 Vbeta forward and 13 Jbeta reverse. TCRdb's copy holds only in-frame clones and misses some; the assay was immunoSEQ multiplex PCR. The sample includes approximately 96,000 clones, over 65% of them seen just once. About this clone: Its target is not known.

Points from the study as a whole: Sequencing artifact likely explains a cluster of highly shared sequence variants. The study put roughly 160 TCR beta chains on its list as cytomegalovirus-associated. A missense variant in DCLRE1C was later tied to TCR beta V- and J-gene trimming.

Nominally healthy donors were sampled, though unrecorded immune exposures were likely. The specimen sequenced was PBMCs. The TCR was taken from a male donor in good health and CMV-seronegative. V gene TRBV14 combines with J gene TRBJ2-1; TRBD1 aligns across 7 bases. The CDR3 is CASSQDSRDRQFF. For the CDR3, the DNA is TGTGCCAGCAGCCAAGATAGCCGGGACAGGCAGTTCTTC.